The 30 T cell receptor beta chains listed next were all sequenced from one sample in a study of shared clonotypes between healthy human individuals. Naive CD8 cells comprised CD45RO-negative, CCR7-positively selected cells, excluding terminally differentiated effector memory CD45RA+ cells. The method was immunoSEQ multiplex PCR; TCRdb's version includes in-frame clones alone and lacks a portion of them. The table includes under 1 million clones, more than 85% detected once. Sequenced input: naive CD8+ T cells sorted from blood. These receptors were collected from a man younger than 40 in good health.

V usage is TRBV6-5 and J usage is TRBJ2-5; 10 nucleotides align to TRBD1. This CDR3 is 16 amino acids long. V trimming: 3 bases; J trimming: 1 base; junction bases outside the gene matches: 5. The germline CDR1 and CDR2 sequences are MNHEY and SVGAGI. CDR3 nucleotides: TGTGCCAGCAGTTATGGGGGACAGGGGTCCCAAGAGACCCAGTACTTC. Translation: CASSYGGQGSQETQYF.

The chain recombines TRBV27 with TRBJ1-1, with D possibly TRBD1 on 5 matching bases. Trimming stripped 6 bases from V and 1 base from J, with 12 bases between. The CDR3 is 14 amino acids. Germline V gene sequence: CDR1 MNHEY, CDR2 SMNVEV (reference sequence). The CDR3 region has the DNA TGTGCCAGCAGCGCCGGGACCTCGAACACTGAAGCTTTCTTT. It yields the protein CASSAGTSNTEAFF.

The chain combines TRBV4-1 with TRBJ1-1; D unclear. The germline CDR1 and CDR2 sequences are MGHRA and YSYEKL. Between the trimmed V and J ends, which lost 1 base and 4 bases, there was a span of 10 bases. The CDR3 runs to 14 residues. CDR3 coding DNA: TGCGCCAGCAGCCAAGTAGTCAAGCGCACTGAAGCTTTCTTT. It codes for CASSQVVKRTEAFF.

The V call is TRBV27, the J call TRBJ1-1; D uncertain. From germline, CDR1 is MNHEY and CDR2 SMNVEV (reference sequence). V was shortened by 4 bases and J by 1 base, with 10 bases between the two germline ends. The CDR3 length is 14 residues. CDR3 sequence reads: CASSSNWGNTEAFF. The CDR3 DNA is TGTGCCAGCAGTTCTAACTGGGGGAACACTGAAGCTTTCTTT.

CDR3 sequence reads: CASSIGGRGNQPQHF. The CDR3 DNA is TGTGCCAGTAGTATAGGCGGCAGGGGGAATCAGCCCCAGCATTTT. J is TRBJ1-5 and V is TRBV19; 7 bases agree with TRBD1. The CDR3 is 15 residues long. V lost 1 base, J lost 4 bases, and 4 bases stayed unmatched. Germline-derived CDR1 and CDR2 are LNHDA and SQIVND (reference sequence).

This rearrangement joins TRBV28 to TRBJ2-1, with 7 bases aligning to TRBD2. J lost 5 bases, V lost 6 bases, and 4 bases had no gene match. The CDR3 spans 13 residues. Germline V gene data show CDR1 as MDHEN and CDR2 as SYDVKM. The CDR3 sequence: CASSLGRDNEQFF. CDR3 sequence (DNA): TGTGCCAGCAGCCTAGGGAGGGACAATGAGCAGTTCTTC.

V is TRBV5-4 and J is TRBJ2-6, with 12 bases that match TRBD2. Germline loops: CDR1 SGHNT, CDR2 YYREEE (reference sequence). This CDR3 contains 18 residues. Trimming took 3 bases from V and 0 from J; bases not matched to a gene: 4. CDR3 sequence (DNA): TGTGCCAGCAGCTGGGGACTAGCGGGTGGCTCTGGGGCCAACGTCCTGACTTTC. Translating gives CASSWGLAGGSGANVLTF.

The V call is TRBV2, the J call TRBJ2-7, with D maybe TRBD2 (6 bases). The CDR3 totals 14 residues. V gave up 0 bases and J gave up 6 bases, with 12 bases separating them. CDR1 is SNHLY, CDR2 FYNNEI, per germline. The CDR3 coding sequence is TGTGCCAGCAGTGAAGCCCCCTGGACTACCGAGCAGTACTTC. This translates into CASSEAPWTTEQYF.

The chain joins TRBV11-2 to TRBJ1-2; TRBD1 is a possible D gene (5 bases). The germline V gene encodes CDR1 SGHAT and CDR2 FQNNGV. The V gene lost 4 bases and the J gene lost 7 bases, with 19 bases spanning the gap. This CDR3 region has 15 residues. This chain's CDR3 is CASSSVDFPGGGYTF. The CDR3 DNA is TGTGCCAGCAGCTCAGTAGACTTTCCTGGGGGTGGCTACACCTTC.

V and J are TRBV13 and TRBJ1-3; D is uncertain. Trimming removed 10 bases at V and 0 bases at J, with 16 bases between. The CDR3 consists of 15 residues. Germline V gene sequence: CDR1 PRHDT, CDR2 FYEKMQ (reference sequence). CDR3 coding DNA: TGTGCCACGCCCGGAGGAGCCTTCTCTGGAAACACCATATATTTT. Its translation is CATPGGAFSGNTIYF.

Turning to this clone: At the DNA level, this CDR3 is encoded by other sequences in the same sample as well. The CDR3 region has the DNA TGCGCCAGCAGCTTGGGGGACGGCTCCTACGAGCAGTACTTC. It codes for CASSLGDGSYEQYF. The gene calls are TRBV5-1 and TRBJ2-7; either TRBD1 or TRBD2 may supply D (5 bases each). The CDR3 totals 14 residues. The V gene's germline CDR1 is SGHRS and CDR2 YFSETQ. Trimming pared 0 bases from V and 0 bases from J, leaving 7 bases between.

The rearrangement links TRBV4-1 to TRBJ1-2; TRBD1 might be the D (5 bases). CDR1 MGHRA and CDR2 YSYEKL come from the germline V gene. V lost 0 bases, J lost 6 bases, and 14 bases lay in between. The CDR3 sequence is 15 residues long. Here the CDR3 reads CASSQDPQGGNGYTF. The CDR3 coding sequence is TGCGCCAGCAGCCAAGATCCCCAGGGAGGGAATGGCTACACCTTC.

The V and J genes are TRBV6-1 and TRBJ2-7, with D tentatively TRBD1 (8 bases). CDR1 and CDR2 from the germline V gene are MNHNS and SASEGT. This CDR3 has 14 amino acids. Between the trimmed V and J ends, which lost 6 bases and 5 bases, there was a span of 17 bases. Here the CDR3 DNA reads TGTGCCAGCAGGTGGACAGGGAGGGGAGACGAGCAGTACTTC. It codes for CASRWTGRGDEQYF.

The chain recombines TRBV2 with TRBJ2-1; no definite D call. CDR1 and CDR2 from the germline V gene are SNHLY and FYNNEI. The CDR3 has 12 amino acids. V was cut by 6 bases and J by 7 bases, with 10 bases left in between. The CDR3 bases are TGTGCCAGCAGAACCCAGTGGAATGAGCAGTTCTTC. Its protein is CASRTQWNEQFF.

This rearrangement joins TRBV29-1 to TRBJ2-7; maybe TRBD2 (5 bases). V was trimmed by 7 bases and J by 0 bases, leaving 13 bases between them. This CDR3 has 13 amino acids. CDR1 and CDR2 from the germline V gene are SQVTM and ANQGSEA. CDR3 sequence reads: CSARTRDSYEQYF. The CDR3 DNA follows: TGCAGCGCCAGGACTCGCGACTCCTACGAGCAGTACTTC.

J is TRBJ2-7 and V is TRBV10-3; maybe TRBD2 (5 bases). This CDR3 spans 14 amino acids. Germline-derived CDR1 and CDR2 are ENHRY and SYGVKD. Trimming left V 10 bases short and J 3 bases short, with 19 bases between. The CDR3 spells CATKEGSGIYEQYF. In DNA form, the CDR3 reads TGTGCCACGAAAGAAGGATCGGGGATCTACGAGCAGTACTTC.

The chain couples TRBV7-9 to TRBJ2-1, with 10 bases fitting TRBD2. This CDR3 has 14 residues. V was pared by 8 bases and J by 5 bases, with 6 bases of the junction left unmatched. Germline CDR1 is SEHNR and CDR2 is FQNEAQ (reference sequence). For the CDR3, the DNA is TGTGCCAGCTTCCGGACTAGCGGAGACAATGAGCAGTTCTTC. Encoded protein: CASFRTSGDNEQFF.

The table lists this clone with a count of one. J is TRBJ2-7 and V is TRBV10-3, with 8 bases aligning to TRBD2. V trimming: 7 bases; J trimming: 3 bases; junction bases outside the gene matches: 5. This CDR3 is 13 amino acids long. Germline V gene data show CDR1 as ENHRY and CDR2 as SYGVKD. CDR3 residues: CAIMGLGDYEQYF. The CDR3 region has the DNA TGTGCCATCATGGGACTAGGAGACTACGAGCAGTACTTC.

This sequence joins TRBV7-9 and TRBJ2-3; 10 nucleotides match TRBD2. The ends lost 4 bases at V and 5 bases at J; junction bases unmatched: 6. Germline-derived CDR1 and CDR2 are SEHNR and FQNEAQ (reference sequence). CDR3 length equals 15 residues. The CDR3 DNA reads TGTGCCAGCAGCTCCGGGACTAGCGTGATAGATACGCAGTATTTT. Amino acid sequence: CASSSGTSVIDTQYF.

CDR3 nucleotide sequence: TGTGCCAGCAGTTACTCTCTCCAGGGGGAAGATACGCAGTATTTT. This translates into CASSYSLQGEDTQYF. The chain employs TRBV6-5 and TRBJ2-3; 7 nucleotides agree with TRBD1. This CDR3 region has 15 residues. The V segment lost 0 bases and the J segment 5 bases; nucleotides outside the gene matches: 5. Germline-derived CDR1 and CDR2 are MNHEY and SVGAGI.

The rearrangement links TRBV28 to TRBJ2-7; no definite D call. V was pared by 3 bases and J by 3 bases, with 18 bases between. This CDR3 comprises 16 residues. Germline V gene sequence: CDR1 MDHEN, CDR2 SYDVKM. The CDR3: CASSFPKPDGNYEQYF. The CDR3 DNA follows: TGTGCCAGCAGTTTTCCCAAACCAGACGGCAACTACGAGCAGTACTTC. Full variable domain (missing parts from reference TRBV28 and TRBJ2-7): DVKVTQSSRYLVKRTGEKVFLECVQDMDHENMFWYRQDPGLGLRLIYFSYDVKMKEKGDIPEGYSVSREKKERFSLILESASTNQTSMYLCASSFPKPDGNYEQYFGPGTRLTVT.

This rearrangement joins TRBV5-6 to TRBJ1-3; TRBD1 matches at 7 bases. This CDR3 spans 16 amino acids. CDR1 is SGHDT and CDR2 is YYEEEE in the germline V gene. J lost 0 bases, V lost 5 bases, and 8 bases had no gene match. The CDR3 region has the DNA TGTGCCAGCAGTTTTACGGGACAGCACTCTGGAAACACCATATATTTT. Protein sequence: CASSFTGQHSGNTIYF.

The count of this clone is one. The chain links TRBV27 to TRBJ2-6, with no clear D. Germline CDR1 is MNHEY and CDR2 is SMNVEV (reference sequence). The V and J ends lost 3 bases and 2 bases respectively, with 5 bases between them. CDR3 length: 14 residues. The CDR3 nucleotides are TGTGCCAGCAGTTTGAACCCTGGGGCCAACGTCCTGACTTTC. Its protein product is CASSLNPGANVLTF.

The rearrangement joins TRBV6-5 to TRBJ2-1; D is ambiguous. Trimming left V 6 bases short and J 8 bases short, with 14 bases between. From germline, CDR1 is MNHEY and CDR2 SVGAGI. This CDR3 region has 13 residues. Here the CDR3 reads CASSQRRVHEQFF. Here the CDR3 DNA reads TGTGCCAGCAGCCAACGACGTGTCCATGAGCAGTTCTTC.

This clone came up once. This rearrangement joins TRBV29-1 to TRBJ2-5; D remains ambiguous. The V end lost 3 bases, the J end lost 0 bases, and 14 bases lay between the germline ends. The CDR3 extends over 15 amino acids. CDR1 and CDR2 (germline): SQVTM, ANQGSEA. The DNA for the CDR3 is TGCAGCGTTGATGGCGGAGAGCGAAACCAAGAGACCCAGTACTTC. Protein: CSVDGGERNQETQYF.

The V and J genes are TRBV5-8 and TRBJ2-1; D is uncertain. From germline, CDR1 is SGHTS and CDR2 YDEGEE. V lost 0 bases, J lost 9 bases, and 10 bases lay in between. The CDR3 runs to 13 residues. This CDR3 is CASSLDRFGEQFF. DNA of the CDR3: TGTGCCAGCAGCTTGGACCGCTTTGGTGAGCAGTTCTTC.

This clone was counted a single time. V is TRBV19 and J is TRBJ2-5, with D perhaps matching TRBD2 (6 bases). V was cut by 6 bases and J by 5 bases, with 16 bases left in between. The CDR3 consists of 14 residues. Looked up from germline, CDR1 is LNHDA and CDR2 is SQIVND (reference sequence). CDR3 sequence: CASRRNEAGETQYF. CDR3 bases: TGTGCCAGTAGAAGAAACGAGGCGGGGGAGACCCAGTACTTC. The variable domain in full, completed from reference TRBV19 and TRBJ2-5, reads DGGITQSPKYLFRKEGQNVTLSCEQNLNHDAMYWYRQDPGQGLRLIYYSQIVNDFQKGDIAEGYSVSREKKESFPLTVTSAQKNPTAFYLCASRRNEAGETQYFGPGTRLLVL.

The genes are TRBV23-1 and TRBJ2-5, with TRBD1 matching over 7 bases. TRBV23-1 is treated as an ORF (open reading frame) with a function not yet certain. CDR3 size: 16 residues. Trimming removed 3 bases from V and 4 bases from J; junction bases left unmatched: 11. CDR3 protein: CASSHPRGSGLETQYF. CDR3 sequence (DNA): TGCGCCAGCAGTCATCCCAGGGGGTCGGGGTTAGAGACCCAGTACTTC.

V usage is TRBV7-8 and J usage is TRBJ2-5, with 8 bases that match TRBD1. Trimming took 2 bases from V and 7 from J; bases not matched to a gene: 12. CDR3 size: 16 residues. The germline CDR1 and CDR2 sequences are SGHVS and FQNEAQ. The CDR3 nucleotides are TGTGCCAGCAGCTTAAATCAGGGGGCGCAAGGTGGGACCCAGTACTTC. Translation gives CASSLNQGAQGGTQYF.

This rearrangement joins TRBV10-2 to TRBJ1-2, with 7 bases identical to TRBD1. V trimming: 2 bases; J trimming: 3 bases; junction bases outside the gene matches: 0. Germline V gene data show CDR1 as WSHSY and CDR2 as SAAADI. This CDR3 contains 13 residues. The CDR3: CASSEGTDYGYTF. The CDR3 DNA reads as TGCGCCAGCAGTGAGGGGACAGACTATGGCTACACCTTC.